This T cell receptor beta chain stems from a study of T cell changes during pregnancy in multiple sclerosis. This clone appeared a few times. J was trimmed by 2 bases and V by 4 bases; bases with no gene match: 2. The V gene's germline CDR1 is SGDLS and CDR2 YYNGEE. This CDR3 contains 14 residues. The method was immunoSEQ multiplex PCR; TCRdb's version includes in-frame clones alone and lacks a portion of them. The table lists some 93,000 clones, roughly 91% of them singletons. This chain connects TRBV9 to TRBJ1-5; 8 bases agree with TRBD1. The receptor was derived from a female donor in good health, enrolled as a control in a pregnancy study. Sequencing used peripheral blood, obtained after pregnancy. The CDR3 DNA reads as TGTGCCAGCAGCCCACAGGGGGGCAATCAGCCCCAGCATTTT. Translating it yields CASSPQGGNQPQHF.